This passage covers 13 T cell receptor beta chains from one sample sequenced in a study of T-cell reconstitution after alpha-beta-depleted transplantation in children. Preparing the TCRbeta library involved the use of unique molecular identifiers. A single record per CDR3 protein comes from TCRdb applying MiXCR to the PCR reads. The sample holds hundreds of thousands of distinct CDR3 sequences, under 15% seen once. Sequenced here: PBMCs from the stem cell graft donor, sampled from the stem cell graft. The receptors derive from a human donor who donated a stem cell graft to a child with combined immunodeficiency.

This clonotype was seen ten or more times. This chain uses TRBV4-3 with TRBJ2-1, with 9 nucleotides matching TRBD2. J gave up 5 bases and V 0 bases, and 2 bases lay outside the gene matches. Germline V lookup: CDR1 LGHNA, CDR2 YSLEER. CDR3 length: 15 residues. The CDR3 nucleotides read TGCGCCAGCAGCCAAGAGCTAGCGGGAAACAATGAGCAGTTCTTC. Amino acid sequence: CASSQELAGNNEQFF.

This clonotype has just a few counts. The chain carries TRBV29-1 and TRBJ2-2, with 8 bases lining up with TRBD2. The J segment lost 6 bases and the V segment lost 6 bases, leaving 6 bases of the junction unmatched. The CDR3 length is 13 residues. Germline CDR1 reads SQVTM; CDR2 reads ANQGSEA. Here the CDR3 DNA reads TGCAGCGTCCGAGCGGGAGAGGCCGGGGAGCTGTTTTTT. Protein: CSVRAGEAGELFF.

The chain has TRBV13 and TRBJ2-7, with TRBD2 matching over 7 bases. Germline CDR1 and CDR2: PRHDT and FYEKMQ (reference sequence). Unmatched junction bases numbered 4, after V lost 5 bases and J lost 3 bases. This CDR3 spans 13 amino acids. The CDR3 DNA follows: TGTGCCAGCAGCCCTGGGACTAACTACGAGCAGTACTTC. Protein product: CASSPGTNYEQYF.

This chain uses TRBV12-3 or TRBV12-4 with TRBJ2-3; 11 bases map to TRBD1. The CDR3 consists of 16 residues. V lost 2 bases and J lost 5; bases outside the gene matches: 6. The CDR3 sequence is CASSLTGQGARDTQYF. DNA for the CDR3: TGTGCCAGCAGTTTAACTGGACAGGGGGCTCGAGATACGCAGTATTTT.

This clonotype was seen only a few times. The CDR3, as DNA: TGCGCCAGCAGCCTAGGACAGGAGTACTACGAGCAGTACTTC. Encoded protein: CASSLGQEYYEQYF. The J gene is TRBJ2-7, the V gene TRBV5-1; TRBD1 matches 7 bases. Trimming took 4 bases from V and 3 from J; bases not matched to a gene: 7. CDR3 length equals 14 residues. Per germline, CDR1 SGHRS and CDR2 YFSETQ.

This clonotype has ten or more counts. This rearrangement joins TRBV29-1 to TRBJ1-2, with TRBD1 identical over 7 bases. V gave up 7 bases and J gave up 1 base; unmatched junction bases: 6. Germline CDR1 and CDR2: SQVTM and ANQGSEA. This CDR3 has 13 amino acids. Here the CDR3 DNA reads TGCAGCGCCGGGACAGAGATTAACTATGGCTACACCTTC. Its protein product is CSAGTEINYGYTF.

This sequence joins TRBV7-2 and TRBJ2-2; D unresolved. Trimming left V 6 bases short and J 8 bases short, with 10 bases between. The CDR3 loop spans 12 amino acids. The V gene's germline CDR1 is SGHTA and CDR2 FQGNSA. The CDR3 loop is CASRPARGELFF. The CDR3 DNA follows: TGTGCCAGCAGGCCCGCGAGGGGGGAGCTGTTTTTT.

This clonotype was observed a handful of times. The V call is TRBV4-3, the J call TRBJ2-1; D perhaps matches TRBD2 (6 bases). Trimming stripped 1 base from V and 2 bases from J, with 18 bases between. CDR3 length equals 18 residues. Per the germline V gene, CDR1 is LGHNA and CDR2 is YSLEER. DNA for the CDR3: TGCGCCAGCAGCCAAGTTGCGGGGCGAGCGGCCCCCTACAATGAGCAGTTCTTC. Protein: CASSQVAGRAAPYNEQFF.

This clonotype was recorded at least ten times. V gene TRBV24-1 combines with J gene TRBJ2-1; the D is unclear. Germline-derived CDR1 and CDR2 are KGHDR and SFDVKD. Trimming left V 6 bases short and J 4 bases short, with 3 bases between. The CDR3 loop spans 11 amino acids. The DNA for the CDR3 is TGTGCCACCAGTTTTTACAATGAGCAGTTCTTC. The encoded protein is CATSFYNEQFF.

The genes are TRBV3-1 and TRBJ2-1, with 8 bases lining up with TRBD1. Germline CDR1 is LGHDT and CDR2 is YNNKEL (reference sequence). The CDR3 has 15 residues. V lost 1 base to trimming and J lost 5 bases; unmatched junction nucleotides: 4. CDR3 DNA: TGTGCCAGCAGCCAAGGGACAGGGACCCACAATGAGCAGTTCTTC. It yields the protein CASSQGTGTHNEQFF.

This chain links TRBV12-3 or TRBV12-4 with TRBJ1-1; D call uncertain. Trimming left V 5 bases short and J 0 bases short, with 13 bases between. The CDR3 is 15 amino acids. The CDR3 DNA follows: TGTGCCAGCAGTCGACCGACGGCCATGAACACTGAAGCTTTCTTT. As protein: CASSRPTAMNTEAFF.

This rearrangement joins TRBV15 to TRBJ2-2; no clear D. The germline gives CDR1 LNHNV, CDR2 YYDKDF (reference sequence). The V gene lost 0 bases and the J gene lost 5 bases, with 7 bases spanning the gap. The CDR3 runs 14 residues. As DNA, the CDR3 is TGTGCCACCAGCAGAGATCTGGATACCGGGGAGCTGTTTTTT. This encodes CATSRDLDTGELFF.

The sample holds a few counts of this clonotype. CDR3 nucleotides: TGTGCCAGCAGTTTACTGAACCCATCTGGGGCCAACGTCCTGACTTTC. Protein product: CASSLLNPSGANVLTF. This chain links TRBV6-2 or TRBV6-3 with TRBJ2-6, with no clear D. Trimming removed 4 bases at V and 1 base at J, with 11 bases between. This CDR3 is 16 amino acids long. CDR1 is MNHEY, CDR2 SVGEGT, per germline.